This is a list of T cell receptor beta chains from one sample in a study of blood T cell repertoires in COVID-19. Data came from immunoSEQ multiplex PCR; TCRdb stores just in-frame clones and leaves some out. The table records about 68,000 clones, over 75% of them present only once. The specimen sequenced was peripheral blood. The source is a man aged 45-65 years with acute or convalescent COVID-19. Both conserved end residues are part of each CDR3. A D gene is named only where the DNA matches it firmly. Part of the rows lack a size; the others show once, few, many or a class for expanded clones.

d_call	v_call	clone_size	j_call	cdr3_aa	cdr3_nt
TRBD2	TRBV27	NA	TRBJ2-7	CARGSGGDYEQYF	TGTGCCAGGGGAAGCGGGGGGGACTACGAGCAGTACTTC
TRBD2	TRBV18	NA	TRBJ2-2	CASSPGTSAYSTNTGELFF	TGTGCCAGCTCACCGGGGACTAGCGCGTATTCCACGAACACCGGGGAGCTGTTTTTT
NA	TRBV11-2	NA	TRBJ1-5	CASSLSGDNQPQHF	TGTGCCAGCAGCTTATCAGGGGACAACCAGCCCCAGCATTTT
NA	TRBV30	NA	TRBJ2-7	CAWSPGAHEQYF	TGTGCCTGGAGCCCAGGGGCCCACGAGCAGTACTTC
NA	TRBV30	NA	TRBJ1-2	CAWSVGVGAHGYTF	TGTGCCTGGAGTGTGGGTGTGGGGGCGCATGGCTACACCTTC
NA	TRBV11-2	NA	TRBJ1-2	CASSLGQAWSYTF	TGTGCCAGCAGCTTAGGACAGGCCTGGAGCTACACCTTC
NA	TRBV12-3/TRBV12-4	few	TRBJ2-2	CASSRGLTGELFF	TGTGCCAGCAGCAGGGGTTTAACCGGGGAGCTGTTTTTT
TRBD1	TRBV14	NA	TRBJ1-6	CASSSTGSSPLHF	TGTGCCAGCAGTTCGACAGGGAGTTCACCCCTCCACTTT
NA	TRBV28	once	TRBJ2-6	CASSFTGPASGANVLTF	TGTGCCAGCAGTTTTACAGGGCCTGCCTCTGGGGCCAACGTCCTGACTTTC
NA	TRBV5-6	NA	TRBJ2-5	CASSPDPSWAETQYF	TGTGCCAGCAGCCCAGATCCTAGCTGGGCAGAGACCCAGTACTTC
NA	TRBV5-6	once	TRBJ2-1	CASSYGYNEQFF	TGTGCCAGCAGCTACGGTTACAATGAGCAGTTCTTC
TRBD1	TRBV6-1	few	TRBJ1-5	CASSEVDRGHQPQHF	TGTGCCAGCAGTGAAGTGGACAGGGGCCACCAGCCCCAGCATTTT
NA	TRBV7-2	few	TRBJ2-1	CASSLVSTLNEQFF	TGTGCCAGCAGCTTAGTTTCTACTCTGAATGAGCAGTTCTTC
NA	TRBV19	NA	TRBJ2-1	CASSIPNRYNEQFF	TGTGCCAGTAGTATACCCAACAGATACAATGAGCAGTTCTTC
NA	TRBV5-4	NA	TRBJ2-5	CASSLGQQETQYF	TGTGCCAGCAGCTTGGGTCAGCAAGAGACCCAGTACTTC
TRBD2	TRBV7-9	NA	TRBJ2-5	CASSRRTSGGKETQYF	TGTGCCAGCAGCAGACGGACTAGCGGGGGCAAAGAGACCCAGTACTTC
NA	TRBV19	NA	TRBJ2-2	CASVSRGFTGELFF	TGTGCCAGTGTCAGCAGGGGATTCACCGGGGAGCTGTTTTTT
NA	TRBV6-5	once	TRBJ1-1	CASSQDREAFF	TGTGCCAGCAGCCAAGACAGAGAAGCTTTCTTT
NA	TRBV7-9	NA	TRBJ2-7	CASSLGQNYEQYF	TGTGCCAGCAGCTTAGGACAGAACTACGAGCAGTACTTC
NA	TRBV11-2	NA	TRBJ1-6	CASSLGGSPLHF	TGTGCCAGCAGCTTAGGAGGGTCACCCCTCCACTTT
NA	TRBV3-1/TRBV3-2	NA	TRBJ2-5	CASSQFTGRAETQYF	TGTGCCAGCAGCCAATTCACGGGCAGGGCTGAGACCCAGTACTTC
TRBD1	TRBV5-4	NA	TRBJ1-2	CASSLPRGIGLRGYTF	TGTGCCAGCAGCCTACCCAGGGGGATCGGGTTGCGTGGCTACACCTTC
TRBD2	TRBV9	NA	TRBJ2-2	CASSVAPAGGIAGELFF	TGTGCCAGCAGCGTAGCTCCAGCGGGGGGCATCGCTGGGGAGCTGTTTTTT
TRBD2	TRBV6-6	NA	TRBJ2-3	CASSYWTSGVTDTQYF	TGTGCCAGCAGTTACTGGACTAGCGGGGTAACAGATACGCAGTATTTT
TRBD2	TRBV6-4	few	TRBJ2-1	CASSDSGRGGTYNEQFF	TGTGCCAGCAGTGACTCGGGCCGCGGGGGTACCTACAATGAGCAGTTCTTC
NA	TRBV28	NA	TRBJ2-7	CASMTSFSAEQYF	TGTGCCAGCATGACAAGTTTTTCAGCCGAGCAGTACTTC
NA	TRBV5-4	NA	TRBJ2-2	CASRPAQGGDVFF	TGTGCCAGCAGACCCGCCCAGGGAGGTGACGTGTTTTTT
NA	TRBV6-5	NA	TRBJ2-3	CAVRGGAETQYF	TGTGCCGTGAGAGGGGGGGCCGAAACGCAGTATTTT
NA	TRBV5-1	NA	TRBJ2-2	CASSWGRKTGELFF	TGCGCCAGCAGCTGGGGGCGGAAGACCGGGGAGCTGTTTTTT
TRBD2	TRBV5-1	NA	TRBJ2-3	CASSLEWASGGADTQYF	TGCGCCAGCAGCTTGGAGTGGGCTAGCGGGGGAGCAGATACGCAGTATTTT
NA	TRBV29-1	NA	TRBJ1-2	CSVEGASGVDYGYTF	TGCAGCGTTGAGGGGGCATCGGGTGTTGACTATGGCTACACCTTC
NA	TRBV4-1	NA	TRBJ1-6	CASSQNAGSYSPLHF	TGCGCCAGCAGCCAAAATGCGGGGAGCTATTCACCCCTCCACTTT
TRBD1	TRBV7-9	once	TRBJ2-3	CASSSGSGTATDTQYF	TGTGCCAGCAGCTCCGGTTCGGGGACAGCAACAGATACGCAGTATTTT
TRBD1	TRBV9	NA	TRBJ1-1	CASSFGTVNTEAFF	TGTGCCAGCAGCTTCGGGACAGTAAACACTGAAGCTTTCTTT
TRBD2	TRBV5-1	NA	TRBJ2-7	CASSLDGLAGSYEQYF	TGCGCCAGCAGCTTGGATGGCCTAGCGGGGTCCTACGAGCAGTACTTC
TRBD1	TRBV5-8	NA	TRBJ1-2	CASRLDRLDMDANYGYTF	TGTGCCAGCAGACTGGACAGGTTAGATATGGATGCTAACTATGGCTACACCTTC
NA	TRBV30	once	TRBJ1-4	CAWSEVRANEKLFF	TGTGCCTGGAGTGAAGTCAGGGCGAATGAAAAACTGTTTTTT
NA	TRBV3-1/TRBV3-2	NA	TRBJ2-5	CASSPVQGRGTQYF	TGTGCCAGCAGCCCCGTGCAGGGGAGGGGGACCCAGTACTTC
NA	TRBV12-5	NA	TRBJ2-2	CASGLFLASLTGELFF	TGTGCTAGTGGTTTGTTTCTGGCTAGCCTCACCGGGGAGCTGTTTTTT
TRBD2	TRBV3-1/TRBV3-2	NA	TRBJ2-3	CASSQTSGGAGDTQYF	TGTGCCAGCAGCCAAACTAGCGGGGGGGCCGGAGATACGCAGTATTTT
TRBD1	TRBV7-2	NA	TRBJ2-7	CASSLGDRGSEQYF	TGTGCCAGCAGCTTAGGAGACAGGGGGAGCGAGCAGTACTTC